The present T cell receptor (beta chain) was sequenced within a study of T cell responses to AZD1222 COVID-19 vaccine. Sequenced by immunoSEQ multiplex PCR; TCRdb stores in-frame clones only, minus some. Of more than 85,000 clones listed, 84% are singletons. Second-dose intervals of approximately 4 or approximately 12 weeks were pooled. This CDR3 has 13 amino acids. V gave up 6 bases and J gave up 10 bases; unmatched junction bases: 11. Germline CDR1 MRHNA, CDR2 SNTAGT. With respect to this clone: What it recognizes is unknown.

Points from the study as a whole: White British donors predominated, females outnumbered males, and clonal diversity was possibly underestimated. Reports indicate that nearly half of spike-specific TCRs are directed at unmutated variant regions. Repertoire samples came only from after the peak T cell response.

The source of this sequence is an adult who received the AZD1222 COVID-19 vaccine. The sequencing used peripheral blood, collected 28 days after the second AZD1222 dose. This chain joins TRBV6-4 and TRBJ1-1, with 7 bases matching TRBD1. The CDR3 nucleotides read TGTGCCAGCAGCCCTCACGACAGGGAGGGAGCTTTCTTT. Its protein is CASSPHDREGAFF.